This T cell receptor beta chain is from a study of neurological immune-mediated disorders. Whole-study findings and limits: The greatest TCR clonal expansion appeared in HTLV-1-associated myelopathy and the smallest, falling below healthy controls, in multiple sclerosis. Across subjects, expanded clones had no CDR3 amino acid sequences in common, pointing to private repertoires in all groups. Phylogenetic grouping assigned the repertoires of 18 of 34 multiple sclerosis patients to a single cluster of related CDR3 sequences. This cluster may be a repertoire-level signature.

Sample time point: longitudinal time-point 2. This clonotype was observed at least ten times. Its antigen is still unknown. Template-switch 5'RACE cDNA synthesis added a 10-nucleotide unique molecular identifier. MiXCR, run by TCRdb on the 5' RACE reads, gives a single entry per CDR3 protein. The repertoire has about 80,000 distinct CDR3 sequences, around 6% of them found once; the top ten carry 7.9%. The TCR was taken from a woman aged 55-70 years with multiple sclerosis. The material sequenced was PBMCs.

The CDR3 coding sequence is TGTGCCACTAAGGCAGGGGGGGCCGGGGAGCTGTTTTTT. Translation gives CATKAGGAGELFF. The chain carries TRBV15 and TRBJ2-2; D may match TRBD1 or TRBD2 (7 bases each). This CDR3 has 13 amino acids. Germline V gene sequence: CDR1 LNHNV, CDR2 YYDKDF (reference sequence). The V end was cut by 9 bases, the J end by 6 bases, with 14 bases between.